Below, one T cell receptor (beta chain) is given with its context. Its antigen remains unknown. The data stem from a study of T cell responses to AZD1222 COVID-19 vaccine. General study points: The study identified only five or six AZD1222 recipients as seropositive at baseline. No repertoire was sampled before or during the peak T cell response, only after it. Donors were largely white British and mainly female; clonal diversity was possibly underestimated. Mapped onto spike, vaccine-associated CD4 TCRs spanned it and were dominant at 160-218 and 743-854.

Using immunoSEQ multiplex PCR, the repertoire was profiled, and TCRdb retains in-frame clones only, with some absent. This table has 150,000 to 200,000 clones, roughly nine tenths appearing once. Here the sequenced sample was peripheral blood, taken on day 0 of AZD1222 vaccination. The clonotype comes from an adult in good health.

Written as DNA, the CDR3 is TGTGCCAGTAGCGAGGGGGCGCGGAGCACCGGGGAGCTGTTTTTT. Translating it yields CASSEGARSTGELFF. The genes are TRBV19 and TRBJ2-2; TRBD1 agrees at 7 bases. V dropped 6 bases and J dropped 4; count of bases not matched to a gene: 8. Germline V gives CDR1 LNHDA, CDR2 SQIVND (reference sequence). The CDR3 is made up of 15 amino acids.